What follows are 4 T cell receptor beta chains derived from one specimen sequenced in a study of T cell responses to AZD1222 COVID-19 vaccine. TCRdb keeps only in-frame clones here, not all; method: immunoSEQ multiplex PCR. The sample includes about 140,000 clones. Source material: peripheral blood. All receptors derive from an adult in good health.

The chain joins TRBV19 to TRBJ1-6; 9 bases fit TRBD1. In germline, CDR1 is LNHDA, CDR2 SQIVND (reference sequence). The CDR3 totals 15 residues. Unmatched junction bases numbered 6, after V lost 3 bases and J lost 9 bases. The DNA for the CDR3 is TGTGCCAGTAGTATTGCCGGGACAGGGAGTTCACCCCTCCACTTT. This gives the protein CASSIAGTGSSPLHF.

This chain joins TRBV7-2 and TRBJ1-1; D is possibly TRBD1 (6 bases). CDR1 SGHTA and CDR2 FQGNSA come from the germline V gene. V shed 3 bases and J shed 7 bases, with 15 bases lying between them. CDR3 size: 14 residues. CDR3 nucleotides: TGTGCCAGCAGCTTTTCGTCGGACAGCCTTGAAGCTTTCTTT. This encodes CASSFSSDSLEAFF.

V gene TRBV5-1 combines with J gene TRBJ1-1, with D unresolved. The CDR3 has 16 amino acids. Looked up from germline, CDR1 is SGHRS and CDR2 is YFSETQ. The ends were cut back, 0 bases at V and 1 base at J, with 13 bases in the middle. The CDR3: CASSLAVVGGNTEAFF. The CDR3 DNA reads as TGCGCCAGCAGCTTGGCCGTCGTGGGTGGGAACACTGAAGCTTTCTTT.

This chain joins TRBV5-4 and TRBJ2-3; 7 positions match TRBD1. The germline V gene encodes CDR1 SGHNT and CDR2 YYREEE (reference sequence). This CDR3 has 15 amino acids. Losses at the gene ends were 2 bases for V and 3 bases for J; bases not matched to a gene: 6. CDR3 bases: TGTGCCAGCAGCTTATCAGGGGGATGGACAGATACGCAGTATTTT. It encodes CASSLSGGWTDTQYF.